This TCR beta chain is from a study of blood T cell repertoires in COVID-19. The wider study: Researchers got acute and convalescent COVID-19 samples from the United States, Italy and Spain. Sources were T cells, B-cell-depleted T cells, or PBMCs; the material itself was cDNA or gDNA.

Participants were aged about 18 to 90 years, lived in around 22 US areas, and enrolled virtually. Profiling relied on immunoSEQ multiplex PCR, and the TCRdb table lists in-frame clones only, not all of them. The repertoire holds fewer than 300,000 clones, with roughly 85% as singletons. CDR3 length equals 17 residues. V was shortened by 4 bases and J by 3 bases, with 22 bases between the two germline ends. CDR1 and CDR2 from the germline V gene are LGHDT and YNNKEL (reference sequence). What was sequenced was PBMCs or T cells enriched from blood (not recorded which). V and J are TRBV3-1 (or the pseudogene TRBV3-2) and TRBJ2-7, with D possibly TRBD2 on 6 matching bases. The clonotype was recovered from a man between 40 and 49 years old who had been exposed to COVID-19. CDR3 region: CASSPNLGGRTLYEQYF. The CDR3 DNA is TGTGCCAGCAGCCCAAATCTCGGAGGGCGGACCCTCTACGAGCAGTACTTC.